Listed below are T cell receptor beta chains from one sample, sequenced in a study of early T cells in non-severe SARS-CoV-2 infection. TCRdb reprocessed the 5' RACE reads via MiXCR and lists one record per CDR3 protein. The sample contains over 80,000 distinct CDR3 sequences, 11% to 15% of which appear only once. Sequenced input: whole blood. These receptors came from an adult who was a healthcare worker with PCR-confirmed SARS-CoV-2 infection or an uninfected control (not recorded which). The CDR3 runs from the conserved cysteine through the conserved F or W. The D gene is left open where the match is weak. Where a row states a size, it is once, few, many or the class of an expanded clone; other rows omit it.

j_call clone_size v_call d_call cdr3_nt cdr3_aa
TRBJ2-5 NA TRBV29-1 NA TGCAGCTACGGGTTCCGAGGGGAGACCCAGTACTTC CSYGFRGETQYF
TRBJ2-7 NA TRBV7-2 TRBD1 TGTGCCAGCAGACCCCGGACAGGAGGAACCTACGAGCAGTACTTC CASRPRTGGTYEQYF
TRBJ1-5 few TRBV7-8 NA TGTGCCAGCAGCTTAGGCAGGGTCTACAATCAGCCCCAGCATTTT CASSLGRVYNQPQHF
TRBJ2-3 NA TRBV2 TRBD1 TGTGCCACAGGGACAGGGACCACAGATACGCAGTATTTT CATGTGTTDTQYF
TRBJ2-5 few TRBV18 TRBD1 TGTGCCAGCTCACACCGATTACCGGGACAGCAAGAGACCCAGTACTTC CASSHRLPGQQETQYF
TRBJ1-5 many TRBV12-3/TRBV12-4 NA TGTGCCAGCAGTTTAGGGGCGGGCAGCAATCAGCCCCAGCATTTT CASSLGAGSNQPQHF
TRBJ2-2 NA TRBV5-1 NA TGCGCCAGCAGCTCCCTGAACACCGGGGAGCTGTTTTTT CASSSLNTGELFF
TRBJ2-6 NA TRBV5-4 NA TGTGCCAGCAGCTCGGGACCTACCTCTGGGGCCAACGTCCTGACTTTC CASSSGPTSGANVLTF
TRBJ2-5 many TRBV7-2 TRBD2 TGTGCCAGCAGCTTAAGTAGTAGCGGGGATGAGACCCAGTACTTC CASSLSSSGDETQYF
TRBJ1-2 NA TRBV30 NA TGTGCCTGGAGTCCGGACAGTACTAACTATGGCAACACCTTC CAWSPDSTNYGNTF
TRBJ2-3 many TRBV11-3 NA TGTGCCAGCAGCTTAGTAGCAGATACGCAGTATTTT CASSLVADTQYF
TRBJ2-1 many TRBV28 TRBD2 TGTGCCAGCAGTCCCTACCCCCATAGCGGGGGGGCCAATGAGCAGTTCTTC CASSPYPHSGGANEQFF
TRBJ2-5 NA TRBV19 NA TGTGCCAGTAGTGACAGGCAAGAGACCCAGTACTTC CASSDRQETQYF
TRBJ2-1 NA TRBV20-1 NA TGCAGTGCTAGAGATGGGGATCACGGGAACAATGAGCAGTTCTTC CSARDGDHGNNEQFF
TRBJ1-2 NA TRBV6-1 NA TGTGCCAGCAGTGAAGCCGTAGGAGCCATCCCATATGGCTACACCTTC CASSEAVGAIPYGYTF
TRBJ1-1 NA TRBV20-1 NA TGCAGTGCAGGACAGCAAAACACTGAAGCTTTCTTT CSAGQQNTEAFF
TRBJ1-1 NA TRBV12-3/TRBV12-4 NA TGTGCCAGCAGTTTAGGGGTGTTTACGAACACTGAAGCTTTCTTT CASSLGVFTNTEAFF
TRBJ2-3 NA TRBV4-2 TRBD2 TGTGCCAGCAGCCAAGATAAGCTAGCGGGGGCCGTCACAGATACGCAGTATTTT CASSQDKLAGAVTDTQYF
TRBJ1-1 NA TRBV21-1 NA TGTGCCAGCAGCCCCCGCAGCCGGGTTTGTACTGAAGCTTTCTTT CASSPRSRVCTEAFF
TRBJ2-7 NA TRBV4-1 NA TGCGCCAGCAGCCTTGAAGGGGGGGCCACCCTCGAGCAGTACTTC CASSLEGGATLEQYF
TRBJ1-5 many TRBV29-1 NA TGCAGCGTTGAAGATCCTGGGCAGCCCCAGCATTTT CSVEDPGQPQHF
TRBJ1-1 NA TRBV6-2/TRBV6-3 NA TGTGCCAGCAGTTGGATCACTGAAGCTTTCTTT CASSWITEAFF
TRBJ1-3 NA TRBV7-2 NA TGTGCCAGCAGCTTAGTAGGGTCTGGAAACACCATATATTTT CASSLVGSGNTIYF
TRBJ2-7 many TRBV10-2 NA TGCGCCAGCAGTGAAAGGGGCAGCTTTAATACCCACGAGCAGTACTTC CASSERGSFNTHEQYF
TRBJ1-5 few TRBV20-1 NA TGCAGTGCTAGGGGACCCATCAATCAGCCCCAGCATTTT CSARGPINQPQHF
TRBJ2-1 NA TRBV24-1 NA TGTGCCACCAGTACGGCGGGAAGGGGCGGTCGCAATGAGCAGTTCTTC CATSTAGRGGRNEQFF
TRBJ2-3 NA TRBV12-3/TRBV12-4 TRBD2 TGTGCCAGCGGCCTTCGGCGGGGGGACACAGATACGCAGTATTTT CASGLRRGDTDTQYF
TRBJ1-1 few TRBV19 NA TGTGCCAGTAGTATCCAGGGGCAAGGAACTGAAGCTTTCTTT CASSIQGQGTEAFF
TRBJ2-1 few TRBV5-1 NA TGCGCCAGCAGCTTGTCGGGGGGCGTTTACAATGAGCAGTTCTTC CASSLSGGVYNEQFF
TRBJ2-7 NA TRBV9 NA TGTGCCAGCAGCGTAGCAGGGGGGGACGAGCAGTACTTC CASSVAGGDEQYF
TRBJ1-2 many TRBV5-5 TRBD1 TGTGCCAGCAGCCCGTGGTCCGGGACAGGCGCCGGCTACACCTTC CASSPWSGTGAGYTF
TRBJ1-2 NA TRBV12-3/TRBV12-4 NA TGTGCCAGCACCCCGGGAGGGGGAATCTATGGCTACACCTTC CASTPGGGIYGYTF
TRBJ1-2 NA TRBV6-1 TRBD1 TGTGCCAGCAGTGAATCCCAGGGGGCGCGGTACGGCTACACCTTC CASSESQGARYGYTF
TRBJ2-2 NA TRBV7-9 TRBD1 TGTGCCAGCAACCCGGGACAGAAGAACACCGGGGAGCTGTTTTTT CASNPGQKNTGELFF
TRBJ2-5 NA TRBV29-1 NA TGCAGCGCCCTAGAGGCGGAAGAGACCCAGTACTTC CSALEAEETQYF
TRBJ1-3 NA TRBV12-3/TRBV12-4 NA TGTGCCAGCAGTTTCGAGGGAAACACCATATATTTT CASSFEGNTIYF
TRBJ1-1 NA TRBV29-1 NA TGCAGCGTTAGACCCAGGGAGTGGGACACTGAAGCTTTCTTT CSVRPREWDTEAFF
TRBJ2-2 few TRBV19 NA TGTGCCAGTAGTTTTACAAACACCGGGGAGCTGTTTTTT CASSFTNTGELFF
TRBJ2-7 many TRBV11-2 NA TGTGCCAGCAGCTTAGGATCCGGCTCCTACGAGCAGTACTTC CASSLGSGSYEQYF
TRBJ2-3 NA TRBV29-1 NA TGCAGCGTTGATGAGTTAGGGGTAGATACGCAGTATTTT CSVDELGVDTQYF
TRBJ1-1 NA TRBV6-6 TRBD1 TGTGCCAGCACCGCGGGGGACAGACTGAACACTGAAGCTTTCTTT CASTAGDRLNTEAFF
TRBJ1-3 few TRBV29-1 NA TGCAGCGTAACAGACAGCTCTGGAAACACCATATATTTT CSVTDSSGNTIYF
TRBJ1-1 NA TRBV29-1 TRBD1 TGCAGCACCGGACAGGGAGATGGCACTGAAGCTTTCTTT CSTGQGDGTEAFF
TRBJ2-1 few TRBV6-6 NA TGTGCCAGCACTCAAAATCTAGCCCTCGGAGACGAGCAGTTCTTC CASTQNLALGDEQFF
TRBJ2-3 few TRBV10-3 NA TGTGCCATCAGTGGACTCACCACAGATACGCAGTATTTT CAISGLTTDTQYF
TRBJ2-5 NA TRBV5-8 NA TGTGCCAGCAGCCCCTCGCTCGGAGCCCTGGGGACCCAGTACTTC CASSPSLGALGTQYF
TRBJ2-3 NA TRBV12-3/TRBV12-4 NA TGTGCCAGCATCCAGGGGGGGGGAAGCACAGATACGCAGTATTTT CASIQGGGSTDTQYF
TRBJ2-7 NA TRBV29-1 TRBD1 TGCAGCGTTGTGGGGACAGGGAGCTCCTACGAGCAGTACTTC CSVVGTGSSYEQYF
TRBJ2-4 few TRBV7-2 TRBD1 TGTGCCAGCACTTCCGGGACAGCTAAAAACATTCAGTACTTC CASTSGTAKNIQYF
TRBJ2-2 NA TRBV28 NA TGTGCCAGCAGTTTTCCCGGGTTTGGGCGAAGCACCGGGGAGCTGTTTTTT CASSFPGFGRSTGELFF
TRBJ2-7 NA TRBV29-1 NA TGCAGCGCCTCCCGGGGCCTATTCTACGAGCAGTACTTC CSASRGLFYEQYF
TRBJ2-1 once TRBV7-9 TRBD2 TGTGCCAGCAGCTTAACTAGCGGGGGGCACAATGAGCAGTTCTTC CASSLTSGGHNEQFF
TRBJ1-3 NA TRBV28 NA TGTGCCAGCAGTTTATTCCTCGCGGGGGGGAGCTCTGGAAACACCATATATTTT CASSLFLAGGSSGNTIYF
TRBJ1-6 NA TRBV28 NA TGTGCCAGCAGCCAGGGGAGATCCTATAATTCACCCCTCCACTTT CASSQGRSYNSPLHF
TRBJ2-2 many TRBV12-3/TRBV12-4 TRBD1 TGTGCCAGCAGTTTAGCGAGGGCAGGGGGTACCGGGGAGCTGTTTTTT CASSLARAGGTGELFF
TRBJ1-2 NA TRBV5-6 NA TGTGCCAGCAGCTCACGGGGAGCTAGGGACTATGGCTACACCTTC CASSSRGARDYGYTF
TRBJ2-7 few TRBV6-2/TRBV6-3 NA TGTGCCAGCAGAACAGGGTCCGCAACCTACGAGCAGTACTTC CASRTGSATYEQYF
TRBJ1-6 NA TRBV7-9 TRBD1 TGTGCCAGCAGCTCGACAGGGGATGGTGGACCCCTCCACTTT CASSSTGDGGPLHF
TRBJ1-1 many TRBV28 NA TGTGCCAGCAGGGGAGTGAGGGAGAACACTGAAGCTTTCTTT CASRGVRENTEAFF